The rows below give T cell receptor beta chains drawn from one sample of a study of identical twins. Each CDR3 protein is one row after TCRdb ran MiXCR on the 5' RACE reads. The data contain fewer than 500,000 distinct CDR3 sequences, over 11% of them seen just once; the ten biggest clones take up approximately 1%. This sample was also put to use in a study of yellow fever vaccine responses in identical twins.

Sequenced sample: CD4+ T cells sorted from blood. The receptors were sampled from a woman aged 18-35 years in good health. Each CDR3 is given with its conserved first and last residue.

v_gene: TRBV11-2; j_gene: TRBJ2-7; CDR3aa: CASSLAAGWYSYEQYF
v_gene: TRBV29-1; j_gene: TRBJ2-7; CDR3aa: CSVETGRNGAGTYEQYF
v_gene: TRBV29-1; j_gene: TRBJ2-7; CDR3aa: CSVQVQLYSYEQYF
v_gene: TRBV5-1; j_gene: TRBJ1-5; CDR3aa: CASSTDGSLNQPQHF
v_gene: TRBV3-1; j_gene: TRBJ2-1; CDR3aa: CASSPRLSAPNQQFF
v_gene: TRBV15; j_gene: TRBJ1-1; CDR3aa: CATSREWLTEAFF
v_gene: TRBV25-1; j_gene: TRBJ2-6; CDR3aa: CASSLRAGFGANVLTF
v_gene: TRBV19; j_gene: TRBJ2-7; CDR3aa: CASSPSAAVEQYF
v_gene: TRBV18; j_gene: TRBJ2-2; CDR3aa: CASSPEPIGELFF
v_gene: TRBV11-3; j_gene: TRBJ1-1; CDR3aa: CASSSHTANTEAFF
v_gene: TRBV6-2/TRBV6-3; j_gene: TRBJ2-5; CDR3aa: CASKGLNRQETQYF
v_gene: TRBV6-5; j_gene: TRBJ2-2; CDR3aa: CASSYVQVGGELFF
v_gene: TRBV11-2; j_gene: TRBJ2-7; CDR3aa: CASSPKAQWTSGSYEQYF
v_gene: TRBV5-1; j_gene: TRBJ2-7; CDR3aa: CASSSDRPSYEQYF
v_gene: TRBV3-1; j_gene: TRBJ2-6; CDR3aa: CASSQAISSGANVLTF
v_gene: TRBV5-4; j_gene: TRBJ2-3; CDR3aa: CASSRPGQSSTDTQYF
v_gene: TRBV4-3; j_gene: TRBJ2-6; CDR3aa: CASSQDVIISGANVLTF
v_gene: TRBV5-6; j_gene: TRBJ2-2; CDR3aa: CASRRGGPRTGELFF
v_gene: TRBV19; j_gene: TRBJ1-1; CDR3aa: CASTQLVGTEAFF
v_gene: TRBV4-3; j_gene: TRBJ2-1; CDR3aa: CASSQGFKGYQQFF
v_gene: TRBV5-1; j_gene: TRBJ1-6; CDR3aa: CASSPEGGGKSPLHF
v_gene: TRBV2; j_gene: TRBJ2-7; CDR3aa: CASGLAGASYEQYF
v_gene: TRBV7-9; j_gene: TRBJ2-5; CDR3aa: CASSSTGGRVETQYF
v_gene: TRBV19; j_gene: TRBJ2-2; CDR3aa: CASSPGGSSGELFF
v_gene: TRBV6-5; j_gene: TRBJ1-1; CDR3aa: CASSYSTGNTEAFF
v_gene: TRBV6-5; j_gene: TRBJ2-2; CDR3aa: CASSYTGLAGPGELFF
v_gene: TRBV4-2; j_gene: TRBJ2-7; CDR3aa: CASSQELAGGVYEQYF
v_gene: TRBV5-1; j_gene: TRBJ2-7; CDR3aa: CASSLETLISYEQYF
v_gene: TRBV27; j_gene: TRBJ2-2; CDR3aa: CASSLRTSGSGDTGELFF
v_gene: TRBV12-3/TRBV12-4; j_gene: TRBJ2-7; CDR3aa: CASSPTGTGLLAPDEQYF
v_gene: TRBV27; j_gene: TRBJ2-3; CDR3aa: CASRNPSRGTDTQYF
v_gene: TRBV11-2; j_gene: TRBJ1-1; CDR3aa: CASSSWTGTLNAFF
v_gene: TRBV3-1; j_gene: TRBJ2-7; CDR3aa: CASSPTTASYEQYF
v_gene: TRBV11-3; j_gene: TRBJ2-1; CDR3aa: CASSSGTLPYNEQFF
v_gene: TRBV5-6; j_gene: TRBJ1-2; CDR3aa: CASSWTGNGYTF
v_gene: TRBV11-1; j_gene: TRBJ2-3; CDR3aa: CASSLSSGGPSTDTQYF
v_gene: TRBV11-1; j_gene: TRBJ2-6; CDR3aa: CASSSGWSSGANVLTF
v_gene: TRBV6-4; j_gene: TRBJ2-2; CDR3aa: CASSERGGNTGELFF
v_gene: TRBV3-1; j_gene: TRBJ2-3; CDR3aa: CASSQTGPSTDTQYF
v_gene: TRBV2; j_gene: TRBJ2-1; CDR3aa: CTCSLRLAGGMSSYNEQFF
v_gene: TRBV7-6; j_gene: TRBJ2-1; CDR3aa: CASSLASSYNEQFF
v_gene: TRBV15; j_gene: TRBJ2-2; CDR3aa: CATSRGDGPNTGELFF
v_gene: TRBV3-1; j_gene: TRBJ2-2; CDR3aa: CASSPILADGELFF
v_gene: TRBV12-3/TRBV12-4; j_gene: TRBJ2-2; CDR3aa: CASSLMGRDTGELFF
v_gene: TRBV5-6; j_gene: TRBJ1-2; CDR3aa: CASSWTQGSGGYTF
v_gene: TRBV29-1; j_gene: TRBJ1-1; CDR3aa: CSVPRSRGGLHRGANTEAFF
v_gene: TRBV19; j_gene: TRBJ1-4; CDR3aa: CASSDLRRNTEKLFF
v_gene: TRBV4-1; j_gene: TRBJ2-1; CDR3aa: CASSQVLAEGFNKQFF